This note documents a single TCR beta chain sequence. Its antigen is still unknown. Trimming removed 4 bases from V and 1 base from J, with 11 bases in between. The CDR3 covers 14 residues. From germline, CDR1 is ENHRY and CDR2 SYGVKD. This sample was included in a study of Ad26.COV2.S vaccination and SARS-CoV-2 variants. Study summary: COV1001, an Ad26.COV2.S trial, supplied this vaccine-arm donor.

The treatment is: around 19 received Ad26.COV2.S at low or high dose, single or two shots; 5 received placebo; per-sample allocation not given. At day 63 after the first vaccine or placebo injection, samples were drawn. Sequenced by immunoSEQ multiplex PCR; TCRdb stores in-frame clones only, minus some. The profile shows 300,000 to 350,000 clones, around 90% of them singletons. Study observations and caveats: Substantial response breadth was reportedly seen for spike-specific CD8+ and CD4+ T cells after vaccination.

The sequencing used peripheral blood, collected in a trial of Ad26.COV2.S vaccine versus placebo. The clonotype comes from a person aged 18 to 65 who received the Ad26.COV2.S COVID-19 vaccine or a placebo. The V call is TRBV10-3, the J call TRBJ2-7; D is ambiguous. The CDR3 DNA sequence: TGTGCCATCAGTGCCGGCCCGGTGTCCTACGAGCAGTACTTC. It codes for CAISAGPVSYEQYF.